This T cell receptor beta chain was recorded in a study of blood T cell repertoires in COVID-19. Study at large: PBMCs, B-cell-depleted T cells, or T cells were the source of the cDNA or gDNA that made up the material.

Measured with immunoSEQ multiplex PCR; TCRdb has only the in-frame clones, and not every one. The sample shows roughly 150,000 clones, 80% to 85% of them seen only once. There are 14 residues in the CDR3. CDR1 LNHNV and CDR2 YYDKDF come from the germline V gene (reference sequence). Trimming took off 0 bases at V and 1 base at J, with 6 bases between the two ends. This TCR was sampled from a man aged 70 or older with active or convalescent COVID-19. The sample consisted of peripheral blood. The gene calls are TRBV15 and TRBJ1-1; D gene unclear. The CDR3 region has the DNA TGTGCCACCAGCAGAGATCTAGGGAACACTGAAGCTTTCTTT. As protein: CATSRDLGNTEAFF.